This T cell receptor (beta chain) came from a study of PD-1 blockade in classical Hodgkin lymphoma (TCRdb year 2020). General notes on the study: Nivolumab dosing was 3 mg/kg intravenously every 2 weeks, continuing until either disease progression or unacceptable toxicity. To define a peripheral blood immune signature of response to PD-1 blockade in classical Hodgkin lymphoma, the study combined TCR beta sequencing with CyTOF. The research as a whole found: Baseline TCR diversity was reported to be lower in newly diagnosed patients than in healthy donors and to be lower still in relapsed/refractory patients. Diversity was lower in patients who began nivolumab less than 1 year after ASCT, so these patients were left out of later analyses to avoid confounding by immune reconstitution. The study covered only a single clinical trial cohort, and the causes of the repertoire differences, possibly disease activity or prior therapy, were still not defined. Among trial patients, those achieving complete response had baseline diversity similar to that of newly diagnosed patients, while diversity was significantly lower in partial responders and progressors. A significant rise by C4D1 was seen in CD4+ but not CD8+ TCR diversity (p=0.0027 vs p=0.16), with the rise being most apparent in complete responders (p=0.02).

As to this clone: No antigen is known for it. No much larger clonotype is one base removed from it; base qualities were not supplied.

The Qiagen DNeasy kit was used to extract genomic DNA from unsorted PBMCs and from the negatively selected CD4+ and CD8+ fractions. Amplification of TCR beta CDR3 regions was done by immunoSEQ multiplex PCR with primers that anneal to V and J segments. Amplification bias was minimized using a synthetic immune receptor repertoire, and residual bias was removed computationally after sequencing. Concerning the study's data processing: Repertoire diversity was quantified as the Shannon entropy index using custom Python scripts. The unsorted, CD4+ and CD8+ repertoires were each analyzed separately, with the exception of combined analyses, where CD4+ and CD8+ sequences were merged in silico. A clone counted as expanded when the clone's frequency after treatment rose at least 2-fold relative to C1D1, and clones undetected at baseline were given a pseudocount of 0.5. Clones with 0 or 1 copy at C1D1 were defined as singleton clones, while clones with 2 or more copies were defined as non-singleton clones. Clones expanded in unsorted samples were assigned a CD4+, CD8+ or unknown annotation through matching of protein sequences in sorted samples from the same patient. Wilcoxon tests on paired samples were used to test diversity changes from C1D1 to C4D1. The immuneACCESS repertoire file appears here via TCRdb, limited to in-frame rearrangements. These files lack a portion of the clones; in checked studies, under half of the deficit traces to unresolved V genes, and the cause of the others is not known. V and J calls and clone size are given by that table; D and trimming were obtained from the DNA. The sample records 21,000 or so clones, around 80% of which are singletons. Of the sample, about 17% falls within the top ten clones.

What the time point label conveys for this sample: cycle 2 day 1 (C2D1) of nivolumab. Every trial patient had relapsed following autologous stem cell transplantation, and prior brentuximab vedotin exposure was what differed among cohorts A, B and C. The trial cohort comprised around 60 patients with relapsed/refractory classical Hodgkin lymphoma whose best overall responses were complete response, partial response or progressive disease. Trial patients were treated with single-agent nivolumab in the multi-cohort phase II CheckMate 205 trial. An independent review committee assessed best overall response by applying the 2007 International Working Group response criteria. Trial PBMCs were collected just before the start of nivolumab (C1D1) and during therapy at cycle 2 day 1 and cycle 4 day 1. Peripheral blood was collected in 8 mL Vacutainer Cell Preparation Tubes, from which PBMCs were isolated by centrifugation and then cryopreserved.

This material consisted of peripheral blood mononuclear cells (PBMCs), taken before the second cycle of nivolumab. The receptor was derived from a human donor with classical Hodgkin lymphoma.

DNA sequence: TGTGCCAGCAGCTTGGATAGGGGGCGTCGTCAGCCCCAGCATTTT. It is translated as CASSLDRGRRQPQHF. Here the chain combines TRBV5-5 and TRBJ1-5, with TRBD1 identical over 7 junction bases. Relative to germline, V is missing 0 bases and J is missing 6 bases, with 6 bases of the junction outside any gene match. Including cysteine and phenylalanine, the CDR3 has 15 amino acids. The entry retains the CDR3 DNA only, 45 bases that are in frame from base 1. The germline V gene (reference sequence) yields SGHKS for CDR1 and YYEKEE for CDR2.